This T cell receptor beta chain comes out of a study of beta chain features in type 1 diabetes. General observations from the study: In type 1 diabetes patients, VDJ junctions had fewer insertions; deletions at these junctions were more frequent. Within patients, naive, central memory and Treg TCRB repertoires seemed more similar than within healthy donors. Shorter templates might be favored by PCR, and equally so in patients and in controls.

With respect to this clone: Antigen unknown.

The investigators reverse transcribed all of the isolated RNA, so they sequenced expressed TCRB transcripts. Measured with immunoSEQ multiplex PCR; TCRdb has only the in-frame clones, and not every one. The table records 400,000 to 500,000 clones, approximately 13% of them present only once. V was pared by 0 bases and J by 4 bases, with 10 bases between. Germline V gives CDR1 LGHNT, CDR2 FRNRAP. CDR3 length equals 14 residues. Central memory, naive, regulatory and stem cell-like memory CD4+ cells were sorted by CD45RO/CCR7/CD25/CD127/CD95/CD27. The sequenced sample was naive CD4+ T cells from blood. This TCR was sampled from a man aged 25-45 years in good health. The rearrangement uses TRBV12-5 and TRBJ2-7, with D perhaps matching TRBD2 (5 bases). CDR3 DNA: TGTGCTAGTGGTTTGGTCTCCTCGGGGTACGAGCAGTACTTC. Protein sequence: CASGLVSSGYEQYF. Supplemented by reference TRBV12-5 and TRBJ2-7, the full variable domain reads DARVTQTPRHKVTEMGQEVTMRCQPILGHNTVFWYRQTMMQGLELLAYFRNRAPLDDSGMPKDRFSAEMPDATLATLKIQPSEPRDSAVYFCASGLVSSGYEQYFGPGTRLTVT.